Sequencing of this TCR beta chain was carried out in a study of blood T cell repertoires in COVID-19. Participants, roughly 18 to 89 years old, spanned some 23 US areas. Assignments of participants to cohorts depended upon their own reported clinical history. Recovered status applied to Cohort 3 donors who had two consecutive negative PCRs. It also applied to those with clearance or with symptom resolution. Some clones are missing from TCRdb's copy, which holds only in-frame ones; the method was immunoSEQ multiplex PCR. Among around 280,000 clones listed, around 90% were seen once. In germline, CDR1 is SGHNT, CDR2 YYREEE (reference sequence). J was trimmed by 2 bases and V by 4 bases; bases with no gene match: 11. The CDR3 covers 16 residues.

The sequencing input was PBMCs or T cells enriched from blood (not recorded which). The clonotype was recovered from a woman between 40 and 50 years old who had recovered from COVID-19. The chain employs TRBV5-4 and TRBJ2-7, with 8 nucleotides matching TRBD2. The CDR3 loop is CASSQEVTSGTYEQYF. CDR3 nucleotide sequence: TGTGCCAGCAGCCAGGAGGTAACTAGCGGAACCTACGAGCAGTACTTC.